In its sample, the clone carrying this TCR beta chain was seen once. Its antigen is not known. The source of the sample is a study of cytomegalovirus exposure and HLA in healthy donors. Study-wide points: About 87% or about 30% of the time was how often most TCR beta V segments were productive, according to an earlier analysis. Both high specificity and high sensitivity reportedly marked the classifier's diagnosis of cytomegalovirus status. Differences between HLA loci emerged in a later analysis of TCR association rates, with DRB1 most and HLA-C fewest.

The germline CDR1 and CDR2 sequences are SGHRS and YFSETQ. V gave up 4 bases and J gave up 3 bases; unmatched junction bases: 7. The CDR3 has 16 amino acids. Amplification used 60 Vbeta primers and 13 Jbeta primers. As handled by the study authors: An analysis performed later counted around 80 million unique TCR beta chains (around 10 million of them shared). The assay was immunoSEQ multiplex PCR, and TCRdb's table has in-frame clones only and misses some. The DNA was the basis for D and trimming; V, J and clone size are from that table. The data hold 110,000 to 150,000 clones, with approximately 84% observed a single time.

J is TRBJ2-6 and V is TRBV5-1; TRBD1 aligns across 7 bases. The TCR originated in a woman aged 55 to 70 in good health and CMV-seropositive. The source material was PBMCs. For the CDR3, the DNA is TGCGCCAGCAGCCTAGGGGGCTCGGGTGGGGCCAACGTCCTGACTTTC. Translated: CASSLGGSGGANVLTF.